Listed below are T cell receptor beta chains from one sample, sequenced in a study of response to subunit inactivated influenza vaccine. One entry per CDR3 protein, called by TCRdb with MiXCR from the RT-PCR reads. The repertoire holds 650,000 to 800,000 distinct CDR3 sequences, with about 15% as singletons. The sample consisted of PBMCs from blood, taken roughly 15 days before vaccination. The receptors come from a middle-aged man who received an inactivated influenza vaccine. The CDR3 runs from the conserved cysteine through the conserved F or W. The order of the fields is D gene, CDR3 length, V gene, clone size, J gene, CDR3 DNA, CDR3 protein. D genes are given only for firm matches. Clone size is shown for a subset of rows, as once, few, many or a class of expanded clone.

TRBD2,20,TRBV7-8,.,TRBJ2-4,TGTGCCAGCAGCCCCACGGGACTAGCGGGGGGGGTACTAGCCAAAAACATTCAGTACTTC,CASSPTGLAGGVLAKNIQYF
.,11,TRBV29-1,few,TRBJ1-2,TGCAGCCTGACAGGAAGCGATGGCTACACCTTC,CSLTGSDGYTF
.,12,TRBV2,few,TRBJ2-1,TGTGCCAGCAGACGGGAGCACAATGAGCAGTTCTTC,CASRREHNEQFF
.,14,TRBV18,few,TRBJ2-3,TGTGCCAGCTCACCTGCTTGGGGCACAGATACGCAGTATTTT,CASSPAWGTDTQYF
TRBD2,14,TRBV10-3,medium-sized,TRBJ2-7,TGTGCCATCAGTGAGTCGAGTAGCGGGGGGACGCAGTACTTC,CAISESSSGGTQYF
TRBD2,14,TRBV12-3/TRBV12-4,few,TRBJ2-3,TGTGCAATCAGCGGCGGGAGAAGCACAGATACGCAGTATTTT,CAISGGRSTDTQYF
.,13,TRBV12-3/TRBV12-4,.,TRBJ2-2,TGTGCCAGCAGTTTTTCGACTAGCGGGGAGCTGTTTTTT,CASSFSTSGELFF
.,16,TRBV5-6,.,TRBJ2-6,TGTGCCAGCAGCCCGCTGAGATACTCTGGGGCCAACGTCCTGACTTTC,CASSPLRYSGANVLTF
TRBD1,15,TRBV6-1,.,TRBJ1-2,TGTGCCAGCAGTGTACCGGACAGGGATAACTATGGCTACACCTTC,CASSVPDRDNYGYTF
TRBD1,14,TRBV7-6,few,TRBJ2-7,TGTGCCAGCAGTCGAAGGACAGGTCCCGGCGAGCAGTACTTC,CASSRRTGPGEQYF
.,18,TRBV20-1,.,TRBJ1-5,TGCAGTGCTCCTCCCGGGGGGCAGGGAAGGCTGAGCAATCAGCCCCAGCATTTT,CSAPPGGQGRLSNQPQHF
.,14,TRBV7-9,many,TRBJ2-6,TGTGCCAGCACCATAGTCTCTGGGGCCAACGTCCTGACTTTC,CASTIVSGANVLTF
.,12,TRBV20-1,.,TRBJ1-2,TGCAGTGCCCAGGACACCCGGGGTGGCTACACCTTC,CSAQDTRGGYTF
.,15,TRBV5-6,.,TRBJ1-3,TGTGCCAGCAGCGAAACCGGGACCCCCGGGAACACCATATATTTT,CASSETGTPGNTIYF
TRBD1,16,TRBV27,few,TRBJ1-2,TGTGCCAGCAGTCCCCGACAGGGGGGTACTAACTATGGCTACACCTTC,CASSPRQGGTNYGYTF
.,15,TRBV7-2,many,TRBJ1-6,TGTGCCAGCAGCAGAGGACAGCCGGATAATTCACCCCTCCACTTT,CASSRGQPDNSPLHF
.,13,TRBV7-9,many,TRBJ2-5,TGTGCCAGCAGCTTGGTATTCAGGGAGACCCAGTACTTC,CASSLVFRETQYF
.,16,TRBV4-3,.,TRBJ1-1,TGCGCCAGCAGCCAACAACTACGGGCTGCGAACACTGAAGCTTTCTTT,CASSQQLRAANTEAFF
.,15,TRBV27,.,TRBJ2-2,TGTGCCAGCAGTTTATCACGGAGGGCCACCGGGGAGCTGTTTTTT,CASSLSRRATGELFF
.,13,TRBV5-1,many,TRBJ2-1,TGCGCCAGCAGCGGTAGCGCAAGGGATGAGCAGTTCTTC,CASSGSARDEQFF